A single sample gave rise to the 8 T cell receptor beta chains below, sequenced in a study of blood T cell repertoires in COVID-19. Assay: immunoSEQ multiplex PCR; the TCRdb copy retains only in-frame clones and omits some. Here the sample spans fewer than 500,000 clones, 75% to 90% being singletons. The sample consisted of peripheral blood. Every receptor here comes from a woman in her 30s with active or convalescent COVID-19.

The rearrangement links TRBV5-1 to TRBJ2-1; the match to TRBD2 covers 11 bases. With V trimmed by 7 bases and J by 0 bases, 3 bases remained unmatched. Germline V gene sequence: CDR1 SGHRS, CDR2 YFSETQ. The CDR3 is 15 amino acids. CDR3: CASHTSGSSYNEQFF. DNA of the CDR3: TGCGCCAGCCATACTAGCGGGAGCTCCTACAATGAGCAGTTCTTC. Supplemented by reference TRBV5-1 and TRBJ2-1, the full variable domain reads KAGVTQTPRYLIKTRGQQVTLSCSPISGHRSVSWYQQTPGQGLQFLFEYFSETQRNKGNFPGRFSGRQFSNSRSEMNVSTLELGDSALYLCASHTSGSSYNEQFFGPGTRLTVL.

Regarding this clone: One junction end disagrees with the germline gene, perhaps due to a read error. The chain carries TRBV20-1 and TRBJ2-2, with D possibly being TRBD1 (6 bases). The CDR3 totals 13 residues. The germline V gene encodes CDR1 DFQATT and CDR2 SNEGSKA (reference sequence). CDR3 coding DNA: TGCAGTGCTAGTCAGGGGAACGCCGGGGAGCTGTTTTTT. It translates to CSASQGNAGELFF.

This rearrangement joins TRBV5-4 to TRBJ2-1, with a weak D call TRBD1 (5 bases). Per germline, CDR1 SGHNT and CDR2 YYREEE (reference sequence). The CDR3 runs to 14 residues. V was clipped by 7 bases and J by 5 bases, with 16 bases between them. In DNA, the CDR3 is TGTGCCAGCCGCCCCAGGGCCTGGGACAATGAGCAGTTCTTC. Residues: CASRPRAWDNEQFF.

The CDR3 DNA reads as TGTGCCAGTACGGGGGGAACAAGGGAAAAACTGTTTTTT. It yields the protein CASTGGTREKLFF. The chain recombines TRBV19 with TRBJ1-4, with a weak D call TRBD1 (5 bases). Germline values: CDR1 LNHDA, CDR2 SQIVND (reference sequence). V dropped 7 bases and J dropped 8 bases, with 14 bases sitting between them. The CDR3 loop spans 13 amino acids. Combining the CDR3 with reference TRBV19 and TRBJ1-4 gives the whole variable domain DGGITQSPKYLFRKEGQNVTLSCEQNLNHDAMYWYRQDPGQGLRLIYYSQIVNDFQKGDIAEGYSVSREKKESFPLTVTSAQKNPTAFYLCASTGGTREKLFFGSGTQLSVL.

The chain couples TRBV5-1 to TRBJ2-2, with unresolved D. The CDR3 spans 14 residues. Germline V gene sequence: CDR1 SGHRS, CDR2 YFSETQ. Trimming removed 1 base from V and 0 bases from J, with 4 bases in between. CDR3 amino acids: CASSLPTNTGELFF. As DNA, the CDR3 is TGCGCCAGCAGCTTGCCAACGAACACCGGGGAGCTGTTTTTT.

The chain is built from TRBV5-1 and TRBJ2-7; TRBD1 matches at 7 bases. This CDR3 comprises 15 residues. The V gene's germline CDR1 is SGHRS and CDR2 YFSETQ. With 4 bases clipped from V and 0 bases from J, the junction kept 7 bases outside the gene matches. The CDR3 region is CASSGGQATSYEQYF. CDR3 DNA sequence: TGCGCCAGCAGCGGAGGACAGGCGACCTCCTACGAGCAGTACTTC. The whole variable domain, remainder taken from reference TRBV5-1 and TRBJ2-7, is KAGVTQTPRYLIKTRGQQVTLSCSPISGHRSVSWYQQTPGQGLQFLFEYFSETQRNKGNFPGRFSGRQFSNSRSEMNVSTLELGDSALYLCASSGGQATSYEQYFGPGTRLTVT.

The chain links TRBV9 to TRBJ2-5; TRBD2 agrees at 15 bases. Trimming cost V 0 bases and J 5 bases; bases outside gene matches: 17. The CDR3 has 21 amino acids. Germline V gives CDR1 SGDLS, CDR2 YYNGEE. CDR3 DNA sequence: TGTGCCAGCAGCGTAGGGAGCTCTCCGGGACTAGCGGGGGGACGGAGGGAGACCCAGTACTTC. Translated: CASSVGSSPGLAGGRRETQYF.

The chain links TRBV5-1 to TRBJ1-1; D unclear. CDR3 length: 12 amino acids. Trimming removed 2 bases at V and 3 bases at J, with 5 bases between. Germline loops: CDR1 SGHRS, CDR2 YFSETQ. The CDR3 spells CASSFSDTEAFF. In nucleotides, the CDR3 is TGCGCCAGCAGCTTTTCAGACACTGAAGCTTTCTTT.